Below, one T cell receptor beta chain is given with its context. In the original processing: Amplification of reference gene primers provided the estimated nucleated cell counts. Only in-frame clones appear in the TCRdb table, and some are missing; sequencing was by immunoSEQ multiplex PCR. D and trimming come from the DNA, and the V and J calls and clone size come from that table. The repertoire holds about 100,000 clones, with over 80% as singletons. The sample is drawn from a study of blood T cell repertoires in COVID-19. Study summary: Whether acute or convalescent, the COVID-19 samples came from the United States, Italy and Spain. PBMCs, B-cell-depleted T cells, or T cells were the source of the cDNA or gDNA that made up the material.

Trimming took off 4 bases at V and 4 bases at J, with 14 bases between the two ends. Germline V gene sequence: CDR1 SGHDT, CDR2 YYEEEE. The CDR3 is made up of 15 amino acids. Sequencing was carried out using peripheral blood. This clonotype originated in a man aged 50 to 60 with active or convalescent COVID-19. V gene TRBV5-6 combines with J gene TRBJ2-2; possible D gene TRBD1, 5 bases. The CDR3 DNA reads TGTGCCAGCAGCCCCAGGGTCCCCAGCACCGGGGAGCTGTTTTTT. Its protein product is CASSPRVPSTGELFF.